The clone carrying this T cell receptor (beta chain) was counted only a few times. Ligated cDNA underwent four rounds of PCR with nested alpha and beta constant region primers and SP2. TCRdb reanalysed the 5' RACE reads using MiXCR and keeps one entry per CDR3 protein. Counted here are 55,000 to 70,000 distinct CDR3 sequences, around 7.7% occurring once; the ten biggest clones make up around 9.7%. This sample was included in a study of naive and memory T cell subsets. The germline V gene has CDR1 SEHNR and CDR2 FQNEAQ (reference sequence). With 2 bases clipped from V and 7 bases from J, the junction kept 13 bases outside the gene matches. This CDR3 is built from 17 residues. The library had UMIs added by 3' ligation of an oligonucleotide to TCR cDNA. Whole blood, roughly 2.5 ml, came from adult healthy volunteers.

The sequence was collected from a male donor in good health. The V and J genes are TRBV7-9 and TRBJ2-2, with 7 bases fitting TRBD2. This CDR3 reads CASSLWGLAESHGELFF. The CDR3 bases are TGTGCCAGCAGCTTATGGGGTCTAGCGGAGAGCCACGGGGAGCTGTTTTTT.